This paragraph covers one T cell receptor (beta chain) sequence. Its antigen remains unknown. Terminally differentiated effector memory CD45RA+ cells were left out of the naive CD8 fraction, which was CD45RO-negative and positively selected for CCR7. Only Caucasian adults living in Nashville, Tennessee made up the donor group. This CDR3 contains 15 residues. Germline V gene data show CDR1 as MNHEY and CDR2 as SMNVEV (reference sequence). V was pared by 5 bases and J by 7 bases, with 17 bases between. The sample is drawn from a study of shared clonotypes between healthy human individuals. Study context: Per donor, CD8 memory used one plate, CD8 naive used two, CD4 memory used three and CD4 naive used three.

General study points: Sequencing depth was expected to affect clonotype sharing among donors.

Samples underwent the assay at deep level. The repertoire was sequenced with immunoSEQ multiplex PCR; TCRdb's copy has only in-frame clones and lacks some. This sample has about 870,000 clones; around 92% occur once, and the top ten carry about 24%. V usage is TRBV27 and J usage is TRBJ2-2; D gene uncertain. Sequenced: naive CD8+ T cells sorted from blood. The receptor comes from a man aged 25-40 years in good health. Here the CDR3 reads CASSPNPVVGGELFF. As DNA, the CDR3 is TGTGCCAGCAGTCCAAACCCGGTTGTGGGCGGGGAGCTGTTTTTT.